These 17 T cell receptor beta chains were sequenced from one sample in a study of blood T cell repertoires in COVID-19. Repertoires were generated with immunoSEQ multiplex PCR, while TCRdb's copy carries only in-frame clones and drops some. The sample has about 150,000 clones; roughly nine tenths are singletons. Material: peripheral blood. These TCRs come from a human donor with COVID-19, enrolled during active disease. The donor label of this sample is uncertain.

This chain connects TRBV13 to TRBJ1-1; no clear D. The V gene lost 8 bases and the J gene lost 0 bases, with 7 bases spanning the gap. The length of the CDR3 is 12 residues. Germline V gene lookup returns CDR1 PRHDT and CDR2 FYEKMQ (reference sequence). CDR3 coding DNA: TGTGCCAGCGCCGAGTTGAACACTGAAGCTTTCTTT. Translating it yields CASAELNTEAFF.

This clone was detected a few times. The CDR3 is CATSRGRGLVEQYF. CDR3 nucleotides: TGTGCCACCAGCAGGGGCAGGGGGCTGGTCGAGCAGTACTTC. The chain has TRBV15 and TRBJ2-7; 8 bases map to TRBD1. The V gene's germline CDR1 is LNHNV and CDR2 YYDKDF (reference sequence). Losses at the gene ends were 3 bases for V and 6 bases for J; bases not matched to a gene: 7. The CDR3 covers 14 residues.

The chain has TRBV19 and TRBJ2-2, with 8 bases lining up with TRBD1. V lost 7 bases and J lost 3; bases outside the gene matches: 10. Germline CDR1 reads LNHDA; CDR2 reads SQIVND (reference sequence). The CDR3 contains 16 residues. The CDR3 is CASIQGARSDTGELFF. The DNA of the CDR3 is TGTGCCAGTATCCAGGGGGCGAGGAGTGACACCGGGGAGCTGTTTTTT.

The rearrangement links TRBV21-1 to TRBJ2-2; no DNA check was done on the table's D call, TRBD1. TRBV21-1 is tagged as a pseudogene. This CDR3 has 15 amino acids. This CDR3 reads CASSKNPVFPGELFF. CDR3 in DNA: TGTGCCAGCAGCAAAAATCCAGTTTTTCCCGGGGAGCTGTTTTTT.

In its sample, this clone was seen a few times. The same CDR3 arises from other DNA sequences in this sample as well. This chain uses TRBV5-4 with TRBJ2-5, with 7 bases matching TRBD2. From germline, CDR1 is SGHNT and CDR2 YYREEE (reference sequence). With 0 bases clipped from V and 1 base from J, the junction kept 3 bases outside the gene matches. CDR3 length: 15 amino acids. The CDR3 loop reads CASSLAGRGQETQYF. The CDR3 DNA reads as TGTGCCAGCAGCTTGGCAGGGAGGGGCCAAGAGACCCAGTACTTC.

V is TRBV7-3 and J is TRBJ1-4, with unresolved D. This CDR3 comprises 14 residues. Germline V lookup: CDR1 SGHTA, CDR2 FQGTGA. The ends were cut back, 4 bases at V and 7 bases at J, with 13 bases in the middle. DNA of the CDR3: TGTGCCAGCAGCTCCTCTTATAGAGTTGAAAAACTGTTTTTT. Encoded protein: CASSSSYRVEKLFF.

The rearrangement joins TRBV12-2 to TRBJ1-3; no DNA check was done on the table's D call, TRBD1. TRBV12-2 represents a pseudogene. The CDR3 consists of 16 residues. The CDR3 region has the DNA TGTGCAAGTCGCTATCGGGACAGTAGCTCTGGAAACACCATATATTTT. The encoded protein is CASRYRDSSSGNTIYF.

This clone was observed a handful of times. The chain uses TRBV2 and TRBJ1-2; D gene uncertain. The V gene's germline CDR1 is SNHLY and CDR2 FYNNEI. Deletions cut 6 bases from V and 7 bases from J, with 21 bases between. The CDR3 totals 15 residues. Here the CDR3 reads CASRANPGASGGYTF. The CDR3 DNA sequence: TGTGCCAGCAGGGCAAATCCGGGAGCCAGTGGTGGCTACACCTTC.

V and J are TRBV18 and TRBJ2-1, with TRBD1 matching 8 bases. This CDR3 is built from 16 residues. Germline trimming cut 4 bases from V and 0 bases from J; bases unmatched to any gene: 5. From germline, CDR1 is KGHSH and CDR2 LQKENI. The CDR3 DNA reads as TGTGCCAGCTCACGCGCCGGGACAGGCTCCTACAATGAGCAGTTCTTC. The encoded protein is CASSRAGTGSYNEQFF.

This chain joins TRBV10-3 and TRBJ2-7; D is possibly TRBD1 (5 bases). Germline V gene lookup returns CDR1 ENHRY and CDR2 SYGVKD. The CDR3 sequence is 19 residues long. V was cut by 0 bases and J by 3 bases, with 24 bases left in between. The CDR3 DNA is TGTGCCATCAGTGAGTCGATTGGCAGGGCTGCTACCCTCCTCTACGAGCAGTACTTC. This codes for CAISESIGRAATLLYEQYF.

V gene TRBV30 combines with J gene TRBJ2-7; D possibly corresponds to TRBD2 (6 bases). Germline V lookup: CDR1 GTSNPN, CDR2 SVGIG (reference sequence). V lost 5 bases and J 7 bases, leaving 21 bases between the germline ends. The CDR3 runs to 14 residues. The CDR3: CAWATGGQGGEQYF. CDR3 bases: TGTGCCTGGGCCACCGGAGGGCAGGGTGGTGAGCAGTACTTC.

This clone was counted only a few times. V is TRBV19 and J is TRBJ1-5; D remains ambiguous. Trimming left V 3 bases short and J 0 bases short, with 6 bases between. Germline loops: CDR1 LNHDA, CDR2 SQIVND (reference sequence). The CDR3 has 14 residues. Here the CDR3 reads CASSIRHSNQPQHF. In nucleotides, the CDR3 is TGTGCCAGTAGTATCAGGCATAGCAATCAGCCCCAGCATTTT. The variable domain in full, with the rest retrieved from reference TRBV19 and TRBJ1-5, is DGGITQSPKYLFRKEGQNVTLSCEQNLNHDAMYWYRQDPGQGLRLIYYSQIVNDFQKGDIAEGYSVSREKKESFPLTVTSAQKNPTAFYLCASSIRHSNQPQHFGDGTRLSIL.

This clone was seen only once. The chain joins TRBV12-3 or TRBV12-4 to TRBJ2-1; D is uncertain. The CDR3 spans 12 residues. Trimming took off 5 bases at V and 8 bases at J, with 10 bases between the two ends. Written as DNA, the CDR3 is TGTGCCAGCAGTACCGACTTCCATGAGCAGTTCTTC. This sequence encodes CASSTDFHEQFF.

The chain recombines TRBV4-1 with TRBJ1-3; TRBD1 might be the D (5 bases). Germline V CDR1 and CDR2: MGHRA, YSYEKL. V lost 0 bases and J 7 bases, leaving 16 bases between the germline ends. The CDR3 length is 16 residues. The chain's CDR3 is CASSQEQDTRWNTIYF. In DNA, the CDR3 is TGCGCCAGCAGCCAAGAGCAGGACACCCGTTGGAACACCATATATTTT.

This clone appeared once. This chain links TRBV7-9 with TRBJ2-4; D remains ambiguous. The V gene's germline CDR1 is SEHNR and CDR2 FQNEAQ (reference sequence). Trimming shortened V by 1 base and J by 8 bases, and 3 bases separated the two germline ends. The CDR3 consists of 11 residues. In nucleotides, the CDR3 is TGTGCCAGCAGCTTAGTAGACATTCAGTACTTC. Its protein is CASSLVDIQYF.

This chain connects TRBV11-3 to TRBJ1-6, with 7 positions matching TRBD1. The CDR3 length is 15 residues. CDR1 is SGHNT, CDR2 YENEEA, per germline. J lost 7 bases, V lost 5 bases, and 8 bases had no gene match. CDR3 nucleotides: TGTGCCAGCAGCAGGGGGACAGCGATGAATTCACCCCTCCACTTT. Translation gives CASSRGTAMNSPLHF.

The V gene is TRBV5-1, the J gene TRBJ2-5; D gene uncertain. CDR3 size: 13 residues. CDR1 is SGHRS and CDR2 is YFSETQ in the germline V gene. V dropped 4 bases and J dropped 4 bases, with 11 bases sitting between them. CDR3 DNA: TGCGCCAGCAGCCCCCAGGAATTAGAGACCCAGTACTTC. Translated, it gives CASSPQELETQYF.